The rows below give T cell receptor beta chains drawn from one sample of a study of cytotoxic CD8 clonotypes in ibrutinib-treated CLL. The repertoire was sequenced with immunoSEQ multiplex PCR; TCRdb's copy has only in-frame clones and lacks some. Here the sample spans about 310,000 clones, about 77% being singletons. The specimen comprised PBMCs, sampled before ibrutinib treatment. The receptors here all came from a human donor with chronic lymphocytic leukemia. Both conserved end residues are part of each CDR3. The order of the fields is clone size, V gene, CDR3 protein. Not all rows give a size; the values are once, few, many and, for expanded clones, a class.

clone size: -; V gene: TRBV11-2; CDR3 protein: CASSLGQGVISGELFF
clone size: few; V gene: TRBV30; CDR3 protein: CAWSVSGDTDTQYF
clone size: -; V gene: TRBV11-2; CDR3 protein: CASSLDGGRAGYTF
clone size: few; V gene: TRBV27; CDR3 protein: CASSLSSLAINTGELFF
clone size: -; V gene: TRBV5-1; CDR3 protein: CASSLLAGGNTGELFF
clone size: -; V gene: TRBV4-2; CDR3 protein: CASRGVGGTEAFF
clone size: -; V gene: TRBV7-9; CDR3 protein: CASSTLGTEAFF
clone size: -; V gene: TRBV6-5; CDR3 protein: CASHRGYGYTF
clone size: -; V gene: TRBV9; CDR3 protein: CASSVAKGYGTQYF
clone size: -; V gene: TRBV11-1; CDR3 protein: CASSLALSLAGPDTQYF
clone size: -; V gene: TRBV7-8; CDR3 protein: CASSLGGSLLNQPQHF
clone size: -; V gene: TRBV5-1; CDR3 protein: CASSGGTGAHEQYF
clone size: few; V gene: TRBV2; CDR3 protein: CASNEGFEQYF
clone size: -; V gene: TRBV7-9; CDR3 protein: CASSLAGINEQYF
clone size: -; V gene: TRBV28; CDR3 protein: CASNDRGLNGNQPQHF
clone size: -; V gene: TRBV27; CDR3 protein: CASSPGWGYEQYF
clone size: -; V gene: TRBV11-2; CDR3 protein: CASSLVRSGHHYEQYF
clone size: -; V gene: TRBV10-3; CDR3 protein: CAISGKQLLNTEAFF
clone size: -; V gene: TRBV9; CDR3 protein: CASSVDNYNEQFF
clone size: -; V gene: TRBV15; CDR3 protein: CATSRAEYNEQFF
clone size: -; V gene: TRBV7-9; CDR3 protein: CASSSDRENQPQHF
clone size: -; V gene: TRBV7-2; CDR3 protein: CASSLSAGVYEQYF
clone size: -; V gene: TRBV11-3; CDR3 protein: CASSSMTSGSSYEQYF
clone size: -; V gene: TRBV27; CDR3 protein: CASVGLAGVSSSSTDTQYF
clone size: -; V gene: TRBV15; CDR3 protein: CATSRRGANEQFF
clone size: -; V gene: TRBV30; CDR3 protein: CAWSIFGGFNSGNTIYF
clone size: -; V gene: TRBV11-2; CDR3 protein: CASSLIRSQANTEAFF
clone size: once; V gene: TRBV6-6; CDR3 protein: CASSYPEGLIYEQYF
clone size: -; V gene: TRBV5-1; CDR3 protein: CASSLTPGQSLFF
clone size: -; V gene: TRBV2; CDR3 protein: CATSTGGGNQPQHF
clone size: -; V gene: TRBV27; CDR3 protein: CASSLFSRNWGTGRAGELFF
clone size: -; V gene: TRBV7-8; CDR3 protein: CASSPSPSSYNEQFF
clone size: once; V gene: TRBV5-6; CDR3 protein: CASSLDLGSTEAFF
clone size: -; V gene: TRBV6-5; CDR3 protein: CASSTTVSRQETQYF
clone size: -; V gene: TRBV27; CDR3 protein: CASTPSWGEAKNIQYF
clone size: -; V gene: TRBV7-2; CDR3 protein: CASSLSRVETQYF
clone size: -; V gene: TRBV27; CDR3 protein: CASSFLGVYNEQFF
clone size: -; V gene: TRBV2; CDR3 protein: CASSYLAGQYNEQFF
clone size: -; V gene: TRBV4-3; CDR3 protein: CASSDGTTINEQFF
clone size: -; V gene: TRBV7-2; CDR3 protein: CASSLQLVYNEQFF
clone size: -; V gene: TRBV4-3; CDR3 protein: CASSHGLSYEQYF
clone size: once; V gene: TRBV5-6; CDR3 protein: CASSPLGGRETQYF
clone size: -; V gene: TRBV29-1; CDR3 protein: CSVETSVSTDTQYF
clone size: -; V gene: TRBV18; CDR3 protein: CASSPDGDTEAFF
clone size: -; V gene: TRBV7-7; CDR3 protein: CASSRGQPYTGELFF
clone size: -; V gene: TRBV18; CDR3 protein: CASSRAGAFNEQFF
clone size: -; V gene: TRBV7-6; CDR3 protein: CASSSNTEAFF
clone size: -; V gene: TRBV5-1; CDR3 protein: CASSSGSTDTQYF
clone size: -; V gene: TRBV4-1; CDR3 protein: CASSPSGEATNEKLFF
clone size: -; V gene: TRBV11-2; CDR3 protein: CASSPRGVAGELFF
clone size: -; V gene: TRBV29-1; CDR3 protein: CSVDSGTGTYEQYF
clone size: -; V gene: TRBV9; CDR3 protein: CASSVVGRGGGYTF
clone size: -; V gene: TRBV29-1; CDR3 protein: CSARGSPNTEAFF
clone size: -; V gene: TRBV4-3; CDR3 protein: CASSQAASGRAGETQYF
clone size: -; V gene: TRBV28; CDR3 protein: CASRPLLTPPTDTQYF